This T cell receptor beta chain was identified during a study of blood T cells in healthy people across ages. This clonotype showed up just a few times. A sample-barcoded 5' primer and a J-beta primer mix were used in a second PCR of roughly 6 to 11 cycles. One entry per CDR3 protein results from TCRdb running MiXCR on the 5' RACE reads. The sample holds over a million distinct CDR3 sequences; approximately 25% are singletons and the top ten take less than 0.75%. CDR1 and CDR2 (germline): DFQATT, SNEGSKA (reference sequence). CDR3 length: 12 residues. The sample was also reused in another study, on T cells of mothers and their children.

The sequence was obtained from a girl aged 2-10 years in good health. The sample taken for sequencing was blood. This rearrangement joins TRBV20-1 to TRBJ1-1; D unresolved. For the CDR3, the DNA is TGCAGCGCCCGGTTGGGAGTCCCTGAAGCTTTCTTT. As protein: CSARLGVPEAFF.